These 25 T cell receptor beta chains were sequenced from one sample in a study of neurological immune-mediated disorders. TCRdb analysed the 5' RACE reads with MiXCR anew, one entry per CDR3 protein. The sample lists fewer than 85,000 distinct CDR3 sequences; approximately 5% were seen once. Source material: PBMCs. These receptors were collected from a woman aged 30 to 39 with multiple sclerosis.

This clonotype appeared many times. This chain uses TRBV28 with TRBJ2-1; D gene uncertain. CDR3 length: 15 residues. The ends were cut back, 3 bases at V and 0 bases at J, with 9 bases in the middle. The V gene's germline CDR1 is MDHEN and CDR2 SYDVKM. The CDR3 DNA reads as TGTGCCAGCAGTTTGTCGCCTGGCTCCTACAATGAGCAGTTCTTC. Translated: CASSLSPGSYNEQFF.

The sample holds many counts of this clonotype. Here the CDR3 reads CASSLMGSPLHF. CDR3 in DNA: TGTGCCAGCAGTTTAATGGGTTCACCCCTCCACTTT. This sequence joins TRBV12-3 or TRBV12-4 and TRBJ1-6; unclear D gene. There are 12 residues in the CDR3. V lost 2 bases to trimming and J lost 9 bases, with 5 bases between them.

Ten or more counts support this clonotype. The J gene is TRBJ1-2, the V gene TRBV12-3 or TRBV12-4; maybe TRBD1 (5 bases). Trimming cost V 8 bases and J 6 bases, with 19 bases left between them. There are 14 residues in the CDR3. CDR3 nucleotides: TGTGCCAGCGGAACCCGAGACAGAACTAATGGCTACACCTTC. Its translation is CASGTRDRTNGYTF.

The CDR3 coding sequence is TGCAGTGCCCCGGGGAGGCAGGGACAGCCTGAAGCTTTCTTT. Translated, it gives CSAPGRQGQPEAFF. V usage is TRBV20-1 and J usage is TRBJ1-1, with 7 bases aligning to TRBD1. V shed 6 bases and J 6 bases; nucleotides not matched to a gene: 13. Germline values: CDR1 DFQATT, CDR2 SNEGSKA (reference sequence). The CDR3 runs 14 residues.

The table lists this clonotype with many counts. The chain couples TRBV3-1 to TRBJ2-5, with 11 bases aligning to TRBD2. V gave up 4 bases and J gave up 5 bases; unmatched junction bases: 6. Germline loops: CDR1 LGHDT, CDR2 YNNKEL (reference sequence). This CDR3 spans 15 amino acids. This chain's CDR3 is CASSPIAGGQETQYF. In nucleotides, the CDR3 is TGTGCCAGCAGCCCGATAGCGGGGGGGCAGGAGACCCAGTACTTC.

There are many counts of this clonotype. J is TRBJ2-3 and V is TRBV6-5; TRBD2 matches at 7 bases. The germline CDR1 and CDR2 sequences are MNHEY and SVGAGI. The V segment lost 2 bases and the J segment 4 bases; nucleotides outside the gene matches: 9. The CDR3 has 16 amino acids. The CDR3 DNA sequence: TGTGCCAGCAGTTACGCCCTAGCGGTCACTTCAGATACGCAGTATTTT. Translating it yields CASSYALAVTSDTQYF.

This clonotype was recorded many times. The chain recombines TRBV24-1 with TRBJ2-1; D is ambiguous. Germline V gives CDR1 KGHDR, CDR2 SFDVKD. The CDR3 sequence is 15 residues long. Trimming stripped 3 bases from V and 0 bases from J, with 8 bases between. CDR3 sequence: CATSDIGSSYNEQFF. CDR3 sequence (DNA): TGTGCCACCAGTGATATAGGCAGCTCCTACAATGAGCAGTTCTTC.

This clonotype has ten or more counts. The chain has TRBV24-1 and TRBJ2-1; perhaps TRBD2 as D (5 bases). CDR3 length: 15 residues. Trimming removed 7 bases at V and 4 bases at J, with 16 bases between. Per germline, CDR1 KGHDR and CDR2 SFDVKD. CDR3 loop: CATSDRGPVYNEQFF. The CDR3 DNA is TGTGCCACCAGCGATCGAGGGCCGGTATACAATGAGCAGTTCTTC.

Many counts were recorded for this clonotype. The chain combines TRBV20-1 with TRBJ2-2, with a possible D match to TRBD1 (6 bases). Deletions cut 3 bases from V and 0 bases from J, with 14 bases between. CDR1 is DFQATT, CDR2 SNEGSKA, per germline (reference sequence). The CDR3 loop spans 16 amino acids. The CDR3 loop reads CSASGLAGANTGELFF. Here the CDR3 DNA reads TGCAGTGCTAGCGGCTTGGCAGGGGCGAACACCGGGGAGCTGTTTTTT.

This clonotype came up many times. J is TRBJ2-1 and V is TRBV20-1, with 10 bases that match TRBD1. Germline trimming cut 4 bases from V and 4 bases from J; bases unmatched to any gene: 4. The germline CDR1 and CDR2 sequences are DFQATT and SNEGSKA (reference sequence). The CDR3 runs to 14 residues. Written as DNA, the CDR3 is TGCAGTGCTACGACAGGGGGCTGGTACAATGAGCAGTTCTTC. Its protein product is CSATTGGWYNEQFF.

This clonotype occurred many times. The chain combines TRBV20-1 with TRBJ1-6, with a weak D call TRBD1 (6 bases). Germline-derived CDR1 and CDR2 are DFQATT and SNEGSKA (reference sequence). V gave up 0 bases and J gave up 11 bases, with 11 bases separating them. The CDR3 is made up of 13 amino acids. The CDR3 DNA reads TGCAGTGCTAGAGAGACAGGAGGGCCACCCCTCCACTTT. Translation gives CSARETGGPPLHF.

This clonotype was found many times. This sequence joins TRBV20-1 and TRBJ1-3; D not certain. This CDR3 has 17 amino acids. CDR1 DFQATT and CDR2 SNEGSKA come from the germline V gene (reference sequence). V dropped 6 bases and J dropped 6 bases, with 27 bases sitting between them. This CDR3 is CSARTLQPGYQENTIYF. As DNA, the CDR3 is TGCAGTGCCCGAACCTTACAACCGGGCTATCAGGAAAACACCATATATTTT.

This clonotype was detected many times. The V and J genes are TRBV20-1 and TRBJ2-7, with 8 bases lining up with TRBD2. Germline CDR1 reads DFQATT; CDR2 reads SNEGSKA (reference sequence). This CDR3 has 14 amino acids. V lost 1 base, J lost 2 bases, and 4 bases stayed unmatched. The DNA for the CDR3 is TGCAGTGCTAGAGGAACTAGCGGAACCTACGAGCAGTACTTC. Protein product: CSARGTSGTYEQYF.

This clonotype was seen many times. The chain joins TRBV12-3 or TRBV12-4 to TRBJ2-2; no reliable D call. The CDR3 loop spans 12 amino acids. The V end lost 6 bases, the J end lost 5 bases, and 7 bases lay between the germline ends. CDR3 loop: CASRGWTGELFF. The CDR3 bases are TGTGCCAGCAGGGGTTGGACCGGGGAGCTGTTTTTT.

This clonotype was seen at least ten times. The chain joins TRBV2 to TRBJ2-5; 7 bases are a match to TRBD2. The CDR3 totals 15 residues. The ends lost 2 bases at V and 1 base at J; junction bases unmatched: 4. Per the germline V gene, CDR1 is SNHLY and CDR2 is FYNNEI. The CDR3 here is CASSEPGGSQETQYF. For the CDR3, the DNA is TGTGCCAGCAGTGAACCCGGGGGGTCCCAAGAGACCCAGTACTTC.

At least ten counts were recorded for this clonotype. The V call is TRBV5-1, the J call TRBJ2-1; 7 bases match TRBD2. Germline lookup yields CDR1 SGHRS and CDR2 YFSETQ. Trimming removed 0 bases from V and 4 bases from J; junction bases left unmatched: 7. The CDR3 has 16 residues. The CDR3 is CASSLDSEGGYNEQFF. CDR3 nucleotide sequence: TGCGCCAGCAGCTTGGACTCCGAGGGAGGGTACAATGAGCAGTTCTTC.

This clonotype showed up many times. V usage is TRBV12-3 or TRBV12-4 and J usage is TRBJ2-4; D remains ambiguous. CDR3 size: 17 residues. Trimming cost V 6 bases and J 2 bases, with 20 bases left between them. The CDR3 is CASSPTISGSSKNIQYF. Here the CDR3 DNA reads TGTGCCAGCAGCCCTACGATAAGTGGCTCGTCCAAAAACATTCAGTACTTC.

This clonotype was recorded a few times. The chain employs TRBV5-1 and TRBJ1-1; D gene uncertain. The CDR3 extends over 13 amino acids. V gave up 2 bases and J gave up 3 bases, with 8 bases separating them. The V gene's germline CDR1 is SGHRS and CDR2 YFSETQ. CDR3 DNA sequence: TGCGCCAGCAGCTTTAGATCGGACACTGAAGCTTTCTTT. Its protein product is CASSFRSDTEAFF.

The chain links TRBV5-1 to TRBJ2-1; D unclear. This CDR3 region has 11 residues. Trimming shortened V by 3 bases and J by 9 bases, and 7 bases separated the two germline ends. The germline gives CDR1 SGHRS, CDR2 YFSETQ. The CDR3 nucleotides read TGCGCCAGCAGCTCGTTTGGTGAGCAGTTCTTC. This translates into CASSSFGEQFF.

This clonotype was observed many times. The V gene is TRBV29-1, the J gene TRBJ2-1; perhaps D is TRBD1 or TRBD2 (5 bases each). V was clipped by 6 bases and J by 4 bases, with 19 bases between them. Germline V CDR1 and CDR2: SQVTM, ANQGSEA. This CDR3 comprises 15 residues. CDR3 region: CSVSGAGELYNEQFF. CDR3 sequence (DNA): TGCAGCGTGAGTGGGGCGGGTGAATTATACAATGAGCAGTTCTTC.

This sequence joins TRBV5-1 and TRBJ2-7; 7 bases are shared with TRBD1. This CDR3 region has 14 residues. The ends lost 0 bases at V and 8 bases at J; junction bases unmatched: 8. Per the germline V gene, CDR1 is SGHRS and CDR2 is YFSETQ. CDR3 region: CASSLGQGPLKQYF. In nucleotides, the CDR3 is TGCGCCAGCAGCTTGGGACAGGGCCCTTTGAAGCAGTACTTC. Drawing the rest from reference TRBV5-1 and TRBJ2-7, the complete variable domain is KAGVTQTPRYLIKTRGQQVTLSCSPISGHRSVSWYQQTPGQGLQFLFEYFSETQRNKGNFPGRFSGRQFSNSRSEMNVSTLELGDSALYLCASSLGQGPLKQYFGPGTRLTVT.

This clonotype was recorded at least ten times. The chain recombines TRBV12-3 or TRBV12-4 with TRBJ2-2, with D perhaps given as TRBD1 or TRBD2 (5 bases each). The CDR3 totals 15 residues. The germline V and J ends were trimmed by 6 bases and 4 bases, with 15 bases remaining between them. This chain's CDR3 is CASSRGGAGTGELFF. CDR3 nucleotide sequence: TGTGCCAGCAGCCGAGGTGGGGCGGGCACCGGGGAGCTGTTTTTT.

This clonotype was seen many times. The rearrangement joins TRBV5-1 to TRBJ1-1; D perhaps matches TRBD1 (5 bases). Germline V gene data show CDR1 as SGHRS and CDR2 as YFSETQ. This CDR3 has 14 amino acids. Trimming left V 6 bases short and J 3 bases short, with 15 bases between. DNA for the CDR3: TGCGCCAGCAAAGGAGGGGCGTGGGACACTGAAGCTTTCTTT. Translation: CASKGGAWDTEAFF.

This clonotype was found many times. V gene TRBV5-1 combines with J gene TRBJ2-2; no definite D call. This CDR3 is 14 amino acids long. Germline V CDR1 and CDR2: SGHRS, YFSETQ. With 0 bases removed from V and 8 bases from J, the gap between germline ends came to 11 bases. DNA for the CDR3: TGCGCCAGCAGCTTGGAGGGAAGGACGGGGGAGCTGTTTTTT. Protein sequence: CASSLEGRTGELFF.

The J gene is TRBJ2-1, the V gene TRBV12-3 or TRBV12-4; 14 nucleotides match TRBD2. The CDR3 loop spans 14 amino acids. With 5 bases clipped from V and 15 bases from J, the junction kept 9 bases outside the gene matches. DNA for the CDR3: TGTGCCAGCAGTCTCGGGACTAGCGGGGGTCCGAGGTTCTTC. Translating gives CASSLGTSGGPRFF.